These 21 T cell receptor beta chains were sequenced from one sample in a study of blood T cell repertoires in COVID-19. Measured with immunoSEQ multiplex PCR; TCRdb has only the in-frame clones, and not every one. The sample has approximately 30,000 clones; 90% to 95% are singletons. Sequencing was done on a sample of peripheral blood. These receptors all stem from a human donor with active COVID-19. The donor label of this sample is uncertain.

DNA of the CDR3: TGTGCCAGCAGCGCTACTAGCGGGGGGTACAATGAGCAGTTCTTC. Amino acids: CASSATSGGYNEQFF. The V and J genes are TRBV7-3 and TRBJ2-1; 12 positions agree with TRBD2. The CDR3 has 15 residues. Germline V gene data show CDR1 as SGHTA and CDR2 as FQGTGA. Trimming at V came to 5 bases and at J to 4 bases, leaving 3 bases not matched to a gene. Full variable domain (missing parts from reference TRBV7-3 and TRBJ2-1): GAGVSQTPSNKVTEKGKYVELRCDPISGHTALYWYRQSLGQGPEFLIYFQGTGAADDSGLPNDRFFAVRPEGSVSTLKIQRTERGDSAVYLCASSATSGGYNEQFFGPGTRLTVL.

The rearrangement uses TRBV12-5 and TRBJ2-3; a possible D gene is TRBD1 (5 bases). The germline V gene has CDR1 LGHNT and CDR2 FRNRAP. Trimming stripped 0 bases from V and 8 bases from J, with 12 bases between. The CDR3 sequence is 14 residues long. CDR3 bases: TGTGCTAGTGGTTTGGTAGGGGCTTCGGGTACGCAGTATTTT. Protein: CASGLVGASGTQYF.

The rearrangement links TRBV19 to TRBJ1-5; D gene ambiguous. Trimming removed 1 base at V and 3 bases at J, with 7 bases between. CDR3 length: 14 amino acids. Looked up from germline, CDR1 is LNHDA and CDR2 is SQIVND (reference sequence). As DNA, the CDR3 is TGTGCCAGTAGTATAGGAGGGATCAATCAGCCCCAGCATTTT. Its translation is CASSIGGINQPQHF. The full variable domain, in which reference TRBV19 and TRBJ1-5 provide the parts outside the CDR3, is DGGITQSPKYLFRKEGQNVTLSCEQNLNHDAMYWYRQDPGQGLRLIYYSQIVNDFQKGDIAEGYSVSREKKESFPLTVTSAQKNPTAFYLCASSIGGINQPQHFGDGTRLSIL.

The gene calls are TRBV12-3 or TRBV12-4 and TRBJ1-1, with D perhaps matching TRBD1 (6 bases). CDR3 length: 13 residues. With 9 bases removed from V and 6 bases from J, the gap between germline ends came to 17 bases. The CDR3 DNA sequence: TGTGCCAGTGAGGTGGGGGCAGCCTCTGAAGCTTTCTTT. Translating it yields CASEVGAASEAFF.

The rearrangement uses TRBV5-4 and TRBJ2-7, with 9 bases fitting TRBD1. The CDR3 extends over 13 amino acids. Per germline, CDR1 SGHNT and CDR2 YYREEE (reference sequence). J gave up 6 bases and V 4 bases, and 5 bases lay outside the gene matches. CDR3 loop: CASSPGTGSEQYF. The CDR3 DNA follows: TGTGCCAGCAGCCCTGGGACAGGGAGCGAGCAGTACTTC.

The chain's CDR3 is CASSAGDFPGTANEKLFF. As DNA, the CDR3 is TGCGCCAGCAGTGCTGGCGATTTTCCCGGGACAGCCAATGAAAAACTGTTTTTT. The V call is TRBV5-1, the J call TRBJ1-4; 7 bases fit TRBD1. J lost 5 bases, V lost 5 bases, and 18 bases had no gene match. Germline CDR1 is SGHRS and CDR2 is YFSETQ. The CDR3 spans 18 residues.

This clone was seen a few times. V gene TRBV5-1 combines with J gene TRBJ2-2; 13 bases are shared with TRBD2. CDR1 SGHRS and CDR2 YFSETQ come from the germline V gene. The CDR3 is made up of 19 amino acids. V shed 6 bases, J shed 5 bases, and the junction held 16 bases outside the gene matches. CDR3 residues: CASIRRVTSGRAGTGELFF. The CDR3 nucleotides read TGCGCCAGCATCCGAAGGGTCACTAGCGGGAGGGCCGGTACCGGGGAGCTGTTTTTT.

The chain carries TRBV18 and TRBJ1-5; 7 nucleotides match TRBD1. CDR3 size: 13 residues. Germline V gene data show CDR1 as KGHSH and CDR2 as LQKENI. The V and J ends lost 4 bases and 5 bases, in that order; junction bases with no gene match: 2. In nucleotides, the CDR3 is TGTGCCAGCTCACGCCAGGGGGATCAGCCCCAGCATTTT. It is translated as CASSRQGDQPQHF.

This chain uses TRBV5-6 with TRBJ1-5; 7 positions match TRBD1. The CDR3 loop spans 16 amino acids. V trimming: 2 bases; J trimming: 3 bases; junction bases outside the gene matches: 8. Looked up from germline, CDR1 is SGHDT and CDR2 is YYEEEE. CDR3 nucleotide sequence: TGTGCCAGCAGCTTAACTCGACAGGGTAACAATCAGCCCCAGCATTTT. Its protein product is CASSLTRQGNNQPQHF. The complete variable domain, with remaining parts taken from reference TRBV5-6 and TRBJ1-5, reads DAGVTQSPTHLIKTRGQQVTLRCSPKSGHDTVSWYQQALGQGPQFIFQYYEEEERQRGNFPDRFSGHQFPNYSSELNVNALLLGDSALYLCASSLTRQGNNQPQHFGDGTRLSIL.

J is TRBJ2-1 and V is TRBV18, with 7 bases fitting TRBD2. V lost 3 bases, J lost 7 bases, and 3 bases stayed unmatched. Per the germline V gene, CDR1 is KGHSH and CDR2 is LQKENI. The CDR3 totals 13 residues. The CDR3 bases are TGTGCCAGCTCACCTGGACTAGATAATGAGCAGTTCTTC. It specifies CASSPGLDNEQFF.

The J gene is TRBJ2-5, the V gene TRBV29-1; D is unresolved. V was shortened by 2 bases and J by 9 bases, with 19 bases between the two germline ends. Germline V CDR1 and CDR2: SQVTM, ANQGSEA. This CDR3 comprises 14 residues. Here the CDR3 reads CSVELALQLDAQYF. DNA of the CDR3: TGCAGCGTTGAATTAGCCCTCCAATTGGATGCCCAGTACTTC.

The genes are TRBV7-8 and TRBJ2-5; perhaps TRBD2 as D (6 bases). Trimming shortened V by 5 bases and J by 0 bases, and 19 bases separated the two germline ends. This CDR3 contains 17 residues. Germline V lookup: CDR1 SGHVS, CDR2 FQNEAQ. CDR3 nucleotides: TGTGCCAGCAGCCCCGGGGCGGGCGGGAAAAACCAAGAGACCCAGTACTTC. It codes for CASSPGAGGKNQETQYF.

The V and J genes are TRBV4-2 and TRBJ2-5; perhaps TRBD2 as D (5 bases). Trimming took off 0 bases at V and 5 bases at J, with 19 bases between the two ends. The CDR3 covers 17 residues. From germline, CDR1 is LGHNA and CDR2 YNFKEQ. CDR3 sequence reads: CASSQDVGSPPGETQYF. CDR3 in DNA: TGTGCCAGCAGCCAAGATGTTGGGAGCCCTCCCGGGGAGACCCAGTACTTC.

V usage is TRBV4-1 and J usage is TRBJ2-1; 11 bases are shared with TRBD1. V shed 3 bases, J shed 5 bases, and the junction held 6 bases outside the gene matches. The CDR3 covers 16 residues. Germline V gene sequence: CDR1 MGHRA, CDR2 YSYEKL. In nucleotides, the CDR3 is TGCGCCAGCAGCCATGAAAAGGGACAGGGGGACAATGAGCAGTTCTTC. Its translation: CASSHEKGQGDNEQFF.

The chain uses TRBV7-2 and TRBJ1-4; D unclear. The V end lost 5 bases, the J end lost 1 base, and 17 bases lay between the germline ends. CDR3 size: 17 residues. Germline V gene sequence: CDR1 SGHTA, CDR2 FQGNSA. The CDR3 DNA reads TGTGCCAGCAGCCAACCCGCGTATCGTAAAACTAATGAAAAACTGTTTTTT. This sequence encodes CASSQPAYRKTNEKLFF.

J is TRBJ2-3 and V is TRBV12-3 or TRBV12-4, with D hard to call. V lost 6 bases and J 0 bases, leaving 4 bases between the germline ends. The CDR3 spans 12 residues. For the CDR3, the DNA is TGTGCCAGCAGCCGTAGCACAGATACGCAGTATTTT. Amino acid sequence: CASSRSTDTQYF.

The V call is TRBV6-2 or TRBV6-3, the J call TRBJ1-5; TRBD1 agrees at 7 bases. The CDR3 is 18 residues long. The germline gives CDR1 MNHEY, CDR2 SVGEGT. After removal of 2 bases from V and 7 bases from J, the junction contained 17 bases not matched to a gene. CDR3 nucleotides: TGTGCCAGCAGTTACCGCCAGCGGCAGGGGGGCTCTGGGCAGCCCCAGCATTTT. Its protein product is CASSYRQRQGGSGQPQHF.

The J gene is TRBJ2-2, the V gene TRBV4-2; 7 nucleotides line up with TRBD2. The CDR3 loop spans 17 amino acids. V shed 1 base and J 4 bases; nucleotides not matched to a gene: 9. Germline CDR1 and CDR2: LGHNA and YNFKEQ. The CDR3 here is CASSQVASGTLTGELFF. The CDR3 DNA is TGTGCCAGCAGCCAAGTTGCGAGCGGGACGCTCACCGGGGAGCTGTTTTTT.

The CDR3 is CAWSVLRGFSTDTQYF. Written as DNA, the CDR3 is TGTGCCTGGAGTGTACTTCGGGGATTTAGCACAGATACGCAGTATTTT. The genes are TRBV30 and TRBJ2-3; D may be TRBD2 (5 bases). This CDR3 is 16 amino acids long. CDR1 is GTSNPN and CDR2 is SVGIG in the germline V gene (reference sequence). V was pared by 0 bases and J by 0 bases, with 13 bases between. The full variable domain, completed using reference TRBV30 and TRBJ2-3, is SQTIHQWPATLVQPVGSPLSLECTVEGTSNPNLYWYRQAAGRGLQLLFYSVGIGQISSEVPQNLSASRPQDRQFILSSKKLLLSDSGFYLCAWSVLRGFSTDTQYFGPGTRLTVL.

V usage is TRBV5-1 and J usage is TRBJ1-2, with D perhaps matching TRBD1 (5 bases). Trimming cost V 0 bases and J 6 bases, with 12 bases left between them. Germline V gene sequence: CDR1 SGHRS, CDR2 YFSETQ. The CDR3 covers 14 residues. The CDR3 coding sequence is TGCGCCAGCAGCTTGGCCGCAGGGTCTCATGGCTACACCTTC. Its protein is CASSLAAGSHGYTF.

This rearrangement joins TRBV11-2 to TRBJ2-7, with unresolved D. CDR3 length equals 14 residues. The V end lost 0 bases, the J end lost 3 bases, and 9 bases lay between the germline ends. The V gene's germline CDR1 is SGHAT and CDR2 FQNNGV. This chain's CDR3 is CASSLDPTYYEQYF. Written as DNA, the CDR3 is TGTGCCAGCAGCTTAGATCCCACTTACTACGAGCAGTACTTC.